The subject of this entry is one T cell receptor beta chain. The entry originates in a study of T cell responses to AZD1222 COVID-19 vaccine. Profiling relied on immunoSEQ multiplex PCR, and the TCRdb table lists in-frame clones only, not all of them. Here the sample spans 65,000 to 80,000 clones, around nine tenths being singletons. V shed 4 bases and J shed 5 bases, with 14 bases lying between them. Per the germline V gene, CDR1 is SGHNT and CDR2 is YENEEA. CDR3 length: 14 residues. Source: peripheral blood, taken on day 0 of AZD1222 vaccination. The chain uses TRBV11-3 and TRBJ1-1; a possible D gene is TRBD1 (5 bases). The sequence derives from an adult in good health. For the CDR3, the DNA is TGTGCCAGCAGCTACGGGGGGGATAGGACTGAAGCTTTCTTT. Its translation: CASSYGGDRTEAFF.